The rows below give T cell receptor beta chains drawn from one sample of a study of T cell repertoires in cytomegalovirus infection. These receptors have no identified antigens. TCRdb processed the reads anew with MiXCR; each CDR3 protein has one entry. The sample consists of about half a million distinct CDR3 sequences, 40% to 50% of them appearing once. The sequencing here drew on cultured PBMCs, taken from culture after CMV antigen stimulation. Every receptor here comes from a human donor in good health (CMV status not recorded). Some clones in this sample may be carry-over from other donors' samples. Both conserved end residues are part of each CDR3. Fields, in order: D gene, J gene, clone size, V gene, CDR3 protein, CDR3 DNA. The D gene is left open where the match is weak. Clone size is stated in some rows and not others, as once, few, many or a class when expanded.

D gene: -; J gene: TRBJ2-7; clone size: -; V gene: TRBV11-2; CDR3 protein: CASSLTRVDGEQYF; CDR3 DNA: TGTGCCAGCAGCTTGACTAGGGTTGACGGCGAGCAGTACTTC
D gene: TRBD2; J gene: TRBJ2-7; clone size: -; V gene: TRBV5-3; CDR3 protein: CASSHPLAGVDEQYF; CDR3 DNA: TGTGCCAGCAGCCACCCCCTGGCGGGAGTAGACGAGCAGTACTTC
D gene: -; J gene: TRBJ2-2; clone size: -; V gene: TRBV7-4; CDR3 protein: CASSLKWRQAVAGELFF; CDR3 DNA: TGTGCCAGCAGCTTAAAATGGAGACAGGCGGTCGCCGGGGAGCTGTTTTTT
D gene: TRBD1; J gene: TRBJ2-5; clone size: -; V gene: TRBV6-2/TRBV6-3; CDR3 protein: CASSQDRGIVRETQYF; CDR3 DNA: TGTGCCAGCAGTCAGGACAGGGGGATCGTGCGAGAGACCCAGTACTTC
D gene: TRBD2; J gene: TRBJ2-7; clone size: few; V gene: TRBV12-3/TRBV12-4; CDR3 protein: CASSLRLAGGPDEQYF; CDR3 DNA: TGTGCCAGCAGTCTCCGGCTAGCGGGGGGCCCAGACGAGCAGTACTTC
D gene: -; J gene: TRBJ2-1; clone size: few; V gene: TRBV5-4; CDR3 protein: CASSRRETYNEQFF; CDR3 DNA: TGTGCCAGCAGTCGCCGGGAGACCTACAATGAGCAGTTCTTC
D gene: -; J gene: TRBJ1-5; clone size: -; V gene: TRBV7-4; CDR3 protein: CAPSFSYRCDSNQPQHF; CDR3 DNA: -
D gene: TRBD1; J gene: TRBJ2-1; clone size: -; V gene: TRBV29-1; CDR3 protein: CSVRIRDRVNNEQFF; CDR3 DNA: TGCAGCGTTCGAATCCGGGACAGGGTAAACAATGAGCAGTTCTTC
D gene: TRBD1; J gene: TRBJ1-2; clone size: -; V gene: TRBV25-1; CDR3 protein: CASRQRQGEGYTF; CDR3 DNA: TGTGCCAGCAGACAGAGACAGGGAGAAGGCTACACCTTC
D gene: -; J gene: TRBJ2-5; clone size: many; V gene: TRBV7-2; CDR3 protein: CASSRSDVETQYF; CDR3 DNA: TGTGCCAGCAGCAGGAGCGACGTGGAGACCCAGTACTTC
D gene: -; J gene: TRBJ1-1; clone size: medium-sized; V gene: TRBV12-3/TRBV12-4; CDR3 protein: CASSLGPNTEAFF; CDR3 DNA: TGTGCCAGCAGCTTGGGACCGAACACTGAAGCTTTCTTT
D gene: TRBD1; J gene: TRBJ2-5; clone size: -; V gene: TRBV6-1; CDR3 protein: CASSRGQGVGETQYF; CDR3 DNA: TGTGCCAGCAGCCGGGGACAGGGGGTAGGAGAGACCCAGTACTTC
D gene: -; J gene: TRBJ1-2; clone size: once; V gene: TRBV2; CDR3 protein: CASSDGQLFGYTF; CDR3 DNA: TGTGCCAGCAGTGATGGACAGCTCTTTGGCTACACCTTC
D gene: -; J gene: TRBJ1-5; clone size: few; V gene: TRBV24-1; CDR3 protein: CATSESGTYNQPQHF; CDR3 DNA: TGTGCCACCAGTGAATCCGGGACATATAATCAGCCCCAGCATTTT
D gene: TRBD2; J gene: TRBJ2-5; clone size: -; V gene: TRBV15; CDR3 protein: CATSRGGGTETQYF; CDR3 DNA: TGTGCCACCAGCAGAGGCGGGGGGACGGAGACCCAGTACTTC
D gene: -; J gene: TRBJ1-5; clone size: -; V gene: TRBV7-9; CDR3 protein: CASSFGWSGQHQPQHF; CDR3 DNA: TGTGCCAGCAGCTTCGGTTGGTCCGGGCAGCATCAGCCCCAGCATTTT
D gene: TRBD1; J gene: TRBJ1-4; clone size: -; V gene: TRBV20-1; CDR3 protein: CSALDRGGREKLFF; CDR3 DNA: TGCAGTGCGTTAGACAGGGGAGGACGGGAAAAACTGTTTTTT
D gene: -; J gene: TRBJ2-3; clone size: -; V gene: TRBV19; CDR3 protein: CASSLLLPPADTQYF; CDR3 DNA: TGTGCCAGTAGCCTACTTCTACCCCCGGCAGATACGCAGTATTTT
D gene: -; J gene: TRBJ1-1; clone size: -; V gene: TRBV7-9; CDR3 protein: CASSSYRGGNTEAFF; CDR3 DNA: TGTGCCAGCAGCTCATACCGGGGGGGGAACACTGAAGCTTTCTTT
D gene: -; J gene: TRBJ2-3; clone size: -; V gene: TRBV10-3; CDR3 protein: CAISESGRTDTQYF; CDR3 DNA: TGTGCCATCAGTGAAAGCGGCCGCACAGATACGCAGTATTTT
D gene: -; J gene: TRBJ2-3; clone size: -; V gene: TRBV7-4; CDR3 protein: CASSSIAGLLLRRYF; CDR3 DNA: TGTGCCAGCAGCTCTATTGCGGGCCTACTCCTCCGACGGTATTTT
D gene: -; J gene: TRBJ2-7; clone size: -; V gene: TRBV6-6; CDR3 protein: CASSYGPETHEQYF; CDR3 DNA: TGTGCCAGCAGTTACGGTCCAGAGACCCACGAGCAGTACTTC
D gene: -; J gene: TRBJ2-5; clone size: few; V gene: TRBV7-2; CDR3 protein: CASTSTETQYF; CDR3 DNA: TGTGCCAGCACCAGCACAGAGACCCAGTACTTC
D gene: -; J gene: TRBJ2-1; clone size: -; V gene: TRBV7-6; CDR3 protein: CASSEEVGDNEQFF; CDR3 DNA: TGTGCCAGCAGCGAAGAAGTGGGGGACAATGAGCAGTTCTTC
D gene: TRBD2; J gene: TRBJ2-3; clone size: few; V gene: TRBV5-6; CDR3 protein: CASSGLGGRGTQYF; CDR3 DNA: TGTGCCAGCAGCGGGTTGGGGGGGAGAGGTACGCAGTATTTT
D gene: -; J gene: TRBJ1-6; clone size: few; V gene: TRBV11-2; CDR3 protein: CASSPRTVSNSPLHF; CDR3 DNA: TGTGCCAGCAGCCCAAGGACAGTTTCTAATTCACCCCTCCACTTT
D gene: -; J gene: TRBJ2-5; clone size: -; V gene: TRBV7-4; CDR3 protein: CASSLTLGAPQETQYF; CDR3 DNA: TGTGCCAGCAGCTTAACGCTCGGGGCCCCCCAAGAGACCCAGTACTTC
D gene: -; J gene: TRBJ2-6; clone size: -; V gene: TRBV19; CDR3 protein: CASSIKGSSLSGANVLTF; CDR3 DNA: TGTGCCAGTAGTATTAAGGGTAGTTCGCTCTCTGGGGCCAACGTCCTGACTTTC
D gene: TRBD2; J gene: TRBJ2-7; clone size: -; V gene: TRBV20-1; CDR3 protein: CSAKTSGISYEQYF; CDR3 DNA: TGCAGTGCGAAAACTAGCGGGATCTCCTACGAGCAGTACTTC
D gene: -; J gene: TRBJ2-2; clone size: -; V gene: TRBV12-3/TRBV12-4; CDR3 protein: CASTSDNRPNTGELFF; CDR3 DNA: TGTGCCAGCACCTCGGACAACCGCCCGAACACCGGGGAGCTGTTTTTT
D gene: -; J gene: TRBJ2-2; clone size: few; V gene: TRBV15; CDR3 protein: CATSRAAFQNTGELFF; CDR3 DNA: TGTGCCACCAGCAGAGCCGCCTTCCAGAACACCGGGGAGCTGTTTTTT
D gene: TRBD1; J gene: TRBJ2-1; clone size: -; V gene: TRBV19; CDR3 protein: CASSTNDRGYYNEQFF; CDR3 DNA: TGTGCCAGTAGTACAAACGACAGGGGATACTACAATGAGCAGTTCTTC
D gene: -; J gene: TRBJ2-7; clone size: -; V gene: TRBV7-2; CDR3 protein: CASSRRDGPSYEQYF; CDR3 DNA: TGTGCCAGCAGTAGAAGGGACGGCCCCTCCTACGAGCAGTACTTC
D gene: TRBD1; J gene: TRBJ1-2; clone size: many; V gene: TRBV7-2; CDR3 protein: CASSRRDRANGYTF; CDR3 DNA: TGTGCCAGCAGCCGCCGGGACAGGGCCAACGGCTACACCTTC
D gene: TRBD1; J gene: TRBJ1-2; clone size: -; V gene: TRBV7-8; CDR3 protein: CASSPGQTTYGYTF; CDR3 DNA: TGTGCCAGCAGCCCGGGACAGACCACCTATGGCTACACCTTC
D gene: -; J gene: TRBJ2-7; clone size: -; V gene: TRBV6-2/TRBV6-3; CDR3 protein: CASSYGLDVEQYF; CDR3 DNA: TGTGCCAGCAGTTACGGTTTGGATGTCGAGCAGTACTTC
D gene: TRBD2; J gene: TRBJ2-3; clone size: few; V gene: TRBV7-2; CDR3 protein: CASSLNSGTPDTQYF; CDR3 DNA: TGTGCCAGCAGCTTAAACAGCGGGACGCCAGATACGCAGTATTTT
D gene: TRBD2; J gene: TRBJ2-7; clone size: -; V gene: TRBV7-2; CDR3 protein: CASSLPPGGLSSYEQYF; CDR3 DNA: TGTGCCAGCAGCTTACCCCCGGGAGGCCTGAGCTCCTACGAGCAGTACTTC
D gene: -; J gene: TRBJ2-3; clone size: -; V gene: TRBV5-1; CDR3 protein: CASSLLGATTDTQYF; CDR3 DNA: TGCGCCAGCAGCTTGCTGGGGGCGACAACAGATACGCAGTATTTT
D gene: -; J gene: TRBJ2-7; clone size: few; V gene: TRBV7-6; CDR3 protein: CASSEPAGATYEQYF; CDR3 DNA: TGTGCCAGCAGCGAACCCGCAGGGGCTACCTACGAGCAGTACTTC
D gene: TRBD1; J gene: TRBJ1-3; clone size: -; V gene: TRBV10-3; CDR3 protein: CAITRQGLMPGNTIYF; CDR3 DNA: TGTGCCATCACAAGACAGGGTTTGATGCCTGGAAACACCATATATTTT
D gene: TRBD2; J gene: TRBJ2-1; clone size: -; V gene: TRBV7-2; CDR3 protein: CASSRRLAGMGNEQFF; CDR3 DNA: TGTGCCAGCAGCCGTCGACTAGCGGGAATGGGGAATGAGCAGTTCTTC
D gene: -; J gene: TRBJ2-2; clone size: -; V gene: TRBV7-8; CDR3 protein: CASSLVGRANTGELFF; CDR3 DNA: TGTGCCAGCAGCTTAGTTGGCAGGGCGAACACCGGGGAGCTGTTTTTT
D gene: -; J gene: TRBJ2-1; clone size: few; V gene: TRBV7-2; CDR3 protein: CASTVGDEQFF; CDR3 DNA: TGTGCCAGCACCGTTGGGGATGAGCAGTTCTTC
D gene: -; J gene: TRBJ2-5; clone size: few; V gene: TRBV7-9; CDR3 protein: CASSLAEGRETQYF; CDR3 DNA: TGTGCCAGCAGCTTAGCTGAGGGACGAGAGACCCAGTACTTC
D gene: -; J gene: TRBJ2-7; clone size: -; V gene: TRBV6-8; CDR3 protein: CASRAAIRQYF; CDR3 DNA: TGTGCCAGCAGAGCGGCTATTAGGCAGTACTTC
D gene: -; J gene: TRBJ1-5; clone size: -; V gene: TRBV5-1; CDR3 protein: CASSQKDGSNQPQHF; CDR3 DNA: TGCGCCAGCAGCCAGAAGGACGGGAGCAATCAGCCCCAGCATTTT
D gene: -; J gene: TRBJ1-4; clone size: -; V gene: TRBV12-3/TRBV12-4; CDR3 protein: CASSLAQGRGEKLFF; CDR3 DNA: TGTGCCAGCAGTTTAGCACAGGGACGGGGTGAAAAACTGTTTTTT
D gene: -; J gene: TRBJ2-5; clone size: -; V gene: TRBV2; CDR3 protein: CASDVRIGETQYF; CDR3 DNA: TGTGCCAGCGATGTGCGGATAGGGGAGACCCAGTACTTC
D gene: -; J gene: TRBJ1-4; clone size: few; V gene: TRBV27; CDR3 protein: CASSLLTPTGFNEKLFF; CDR3 DNA: TGTGCCAGCAGTTTACTGACACCCACGGGATTCAATGAAAAACTGTTTTTT
D gene: -; J gene: TRBJ2-6; clone size: -; V gene: TRBV4-1; CDR3 protein: CASSLARVSGANVLTF; CDR3 DNA: TGCGCCAGCAGCCTCGCGAGGGTTTCTGGGGCCAACGTCCTGACTTTC
D gene: -; J gene: TRBJ2-2; clone size: -; V gene: TRBV9; CDR3 protein: CASRTGANTGELFF; CDR3 DNA: TGTGCCAGCAGAACGGGGGCCAACACCGGGGAGCTGTTTTTT
D gene: -; J gene: TRBJ2-7; clone size: -; V gene: TRBV7-8; CDR3 protein: CASSLVASGYEQYF; CDR3 DNA: TGTGCCAGCAGCTTAGTAGCTTCCGGGTACGAGCAGTACTTC
D gene: TRBD1; J gene: TRBJ1-2; clone size: -; V gene: TRBV5-1; CDR3 protein: CASSLEGTGPNGYTF; CDR3 DNA: TGCGCCAGCAGCTTGGAGGGGACAGGACCAAACGGCTACACCTTC
D gene: -; J gene: TRBJ1-2; clone size: -; V gene: TRBV20-1; CDR3 protein: CSTLDTNNYGYTF; CDR3 DNA: TGCAGTACCCTTGACACGAATAACTATGGCTACACCTTC